This T cell receptor beta chain came from a study of blood T cell repertoires in COVID-19 (dated by TCRdb to about 2020). The study in broad terms: Samples from collaborators originated in the United States, Italy and Spain and spanned both the acute and convalescent phases of COVID-19. The prospective study material was composed of cDNA or gDNA derived from T cells, B-cell-depleted T cells, or PBMCs. The dataset comprised deeply sampled blood TCRbeta repertoires from subjects exposed to, actively infected with, or recovered from COVID-19. The repertoires were made available in a free public database intended to serve as a resource for research on the immune response to SARS-CoV-2. The samples were drawn from two sources: the first 160 participants of the ongoing ImmuneRACE study, and 1,254 subjects contributed by 6 global collaborators. Nearly every sample came with metadata listing a de-identified subject ID, COVID-19 status, age in years and sex. HLA class I and class II types, where available, came from metadata supplied by the sample provider rather than from assay-based typing.

With respect to this clone: Its antigen is not yet known. One junction end disagrees with the germline gene, perhaps due to a read error.

Collaborating institutions collected whole blood in K2EDTA tubes following their own protocols. For TCRbeta analysis, collaborator samples were shipped as frozen whole blood, as isolated PBMCs, or as DNA extracted from either sample type. Overall results and qualifications from the work: The amount of clinical and demographic metadata varied by source and participant and was provided uncurated.

The CDR3 contains 15 residues, cysteine and phenylalanine counted. The retained sequence is limited to the CDR3, 45 bases, with the frame set at the first base. The germline V gene (reference sequence) gives CDR1 as LNHDA and CDR2 as SQIVND. TCRbeta CDR3 regions were amplified from genomic DNA using the immunoSEQ Assay, a bias-controlled multiplex PCR. As for the authors' bioinformatics: Nucleated cell counts per sample were estimated from amplification of reference gene primers within the assay. Sequence reads were collapsed and filtered to measure the absolute abundance of every unique TCRbeta CDR3 rearrangement. Productive Simpson clonality was computed per sample as the square root of Simpson's diversity index over productive rearrangements. TCRdb re-hosts the immuneACCESS table, in-frame sequences only. Its copies lack some clones; in the studies checked, an unresolved V gene accounts for under half of them, and the cause for the rest is not known. From that table come the V and J calls and clone size; the DNA was used to work out D and trimming. The sample table shows roughly 220,000 clones, and under 90% are seen once. The ten largest clones represent 20% of the sample.

Sequencing was performed on peripheral blood. The source is a man under 40 with active or convalescent COVID-19. This receptor chain uses TRBV19 and TRBJ2-1; the D gene is possibly TRBD2, with 6 bases matching. This receptor carries the CDR3 CASTIAESSYNEQFF. In nucleotide form, the sequence is TGTGCCAGTACTATAGCGGAGAGCTCCTACAATGAGCAGTTCTTC.